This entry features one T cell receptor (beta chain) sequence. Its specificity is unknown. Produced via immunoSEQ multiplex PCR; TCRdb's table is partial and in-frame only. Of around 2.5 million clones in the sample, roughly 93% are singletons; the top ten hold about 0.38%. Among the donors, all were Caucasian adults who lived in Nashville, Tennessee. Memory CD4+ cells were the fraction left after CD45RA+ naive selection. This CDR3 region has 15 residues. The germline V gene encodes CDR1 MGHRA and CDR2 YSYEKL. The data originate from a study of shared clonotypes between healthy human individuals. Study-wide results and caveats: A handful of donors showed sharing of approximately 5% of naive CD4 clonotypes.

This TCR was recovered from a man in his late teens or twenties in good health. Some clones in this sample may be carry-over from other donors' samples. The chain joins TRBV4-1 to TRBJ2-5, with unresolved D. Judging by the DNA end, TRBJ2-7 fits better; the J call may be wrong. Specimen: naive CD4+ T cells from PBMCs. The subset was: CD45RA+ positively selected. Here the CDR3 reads CASSQAPTVRSEQYF. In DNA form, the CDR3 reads TGCGCCAGCAGCCAAGCCCCCACCGTTCGTTCCGAGCAGTACTTC.